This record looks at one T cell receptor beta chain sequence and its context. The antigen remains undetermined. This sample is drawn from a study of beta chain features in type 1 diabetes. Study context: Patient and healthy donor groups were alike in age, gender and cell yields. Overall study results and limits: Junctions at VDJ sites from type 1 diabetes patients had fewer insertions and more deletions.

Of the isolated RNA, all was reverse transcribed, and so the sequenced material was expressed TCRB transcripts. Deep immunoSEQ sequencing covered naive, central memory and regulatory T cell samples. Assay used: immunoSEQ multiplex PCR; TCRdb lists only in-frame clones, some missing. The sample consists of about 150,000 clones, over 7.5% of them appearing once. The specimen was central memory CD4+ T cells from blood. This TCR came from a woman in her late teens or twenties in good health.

CDR3 sequence: CASSPTPQGATYGYTF. For the CDR3, the DNA is TGTGCCAGCTCACCAACCCCCCAAGGGGCCACCTATGGCTACACCTTC. The J gene is TRBJ1-2, the V gene TRBV18; the D gene is possibly TRBD1 (5 bases). The CDR3 covers 16 residues. Germline V lookup: CDR1 KGHSH, CDR2 LQKENI. V gave up 2 bases and J gave up 4 bases, with 17 bases separating them.